This TCR beta chain was identified during a study of cytomegalovirus exposure and HLA in healthy donors. 60 Vbeta and 13 Jbeta primers were used in PCR. Clones were read by immunoSEQ multiplex PCR, and TCRdb kept only the in-frame ones, dropping some. The data contain about 190,000 clones, 80% to 85% of them seen just once; the ten biggest clones take up about 2.2%. About this clone: The junction differs from germline at one of its ends, possibly a read error.

CDR3 size: 14 residues. Germline CDR1 reads MDHEN; CDR2 reads SYDVKM. The sequence was collected from a woman in her 30s in good health and CMV-seronegative. The sequenced sample was PBMCs. This chain connects TRBV28 to TRBJ2-6, with D possibly matching TRBD1 (5 bases). The DNA for the CDR3 is TGTGCCAGCAAACAGGCCTCTGGGGCCAACGGCCTGACTTTC. Residues: CASKQASGANGLTF.